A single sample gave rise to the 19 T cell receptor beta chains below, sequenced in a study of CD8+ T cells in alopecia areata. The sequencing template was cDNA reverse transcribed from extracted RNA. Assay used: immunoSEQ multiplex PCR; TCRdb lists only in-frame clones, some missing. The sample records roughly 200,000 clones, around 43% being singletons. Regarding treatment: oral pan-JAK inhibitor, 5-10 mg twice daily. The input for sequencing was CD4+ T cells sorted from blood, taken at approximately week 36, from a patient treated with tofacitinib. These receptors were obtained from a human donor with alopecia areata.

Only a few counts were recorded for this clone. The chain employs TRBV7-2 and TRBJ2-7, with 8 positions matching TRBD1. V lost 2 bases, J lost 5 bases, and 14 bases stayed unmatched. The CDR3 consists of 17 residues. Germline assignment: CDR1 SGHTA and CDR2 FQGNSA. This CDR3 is CASSLKGRGPSFNEQYF. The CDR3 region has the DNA TGTGCCAGCAGCTTAAAAGGCAGGGGGCCATCCTTTAACGAGCAGTACTTC.

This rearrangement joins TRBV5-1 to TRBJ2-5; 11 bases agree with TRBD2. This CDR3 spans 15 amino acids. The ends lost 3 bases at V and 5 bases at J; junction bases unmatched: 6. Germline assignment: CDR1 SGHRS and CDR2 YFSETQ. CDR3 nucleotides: TGCGCCAGCAGCTCGAGCCTAGCGGGAGGCGAGACCCAGTACTTC. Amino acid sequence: CASSSSLAGGETQYF.

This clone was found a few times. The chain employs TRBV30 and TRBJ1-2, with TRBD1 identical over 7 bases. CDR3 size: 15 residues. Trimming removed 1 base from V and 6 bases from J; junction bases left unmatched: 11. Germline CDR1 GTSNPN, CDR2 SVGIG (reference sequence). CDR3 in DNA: TGTGCCTGGAGTGCTTCCACGGACAGGCTAGATGGCTACACCTTC. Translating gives CAWSASTDRLDGYTF.

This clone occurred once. The DNA of the CDR3 is TGTGCCAGCAGGGGGGACAGAGAAGGCTACACCTTC. Encoded protein: CASRGDREGYTF. The chain recombines TRBV2 with TRBJ1-2; 7 bases map to TRBD1. The V segment lost 6 bases and the J segment 8 bases; nucleotides outside the gene matches: 6. The length of the CDR3 is 12 residues. The germline CDR1 and CDR2 sequences are SNHLY and FYNNEI.

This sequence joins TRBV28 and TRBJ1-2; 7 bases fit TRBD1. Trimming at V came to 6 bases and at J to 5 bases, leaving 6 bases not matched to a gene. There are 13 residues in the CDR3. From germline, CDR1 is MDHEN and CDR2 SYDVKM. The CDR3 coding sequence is TGTGCCAGCAGCCTGGACAGGCGATATGGCTACACCTTC. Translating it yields CASSLDRRYGYTF.

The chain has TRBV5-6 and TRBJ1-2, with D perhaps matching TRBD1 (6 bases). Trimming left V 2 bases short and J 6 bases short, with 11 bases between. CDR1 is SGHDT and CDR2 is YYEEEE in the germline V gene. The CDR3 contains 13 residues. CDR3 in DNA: TGTGCCAGCAGCTTTCAGGGGAAGGATGGCTACACCTTC. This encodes CASSFQGKDGYTF.

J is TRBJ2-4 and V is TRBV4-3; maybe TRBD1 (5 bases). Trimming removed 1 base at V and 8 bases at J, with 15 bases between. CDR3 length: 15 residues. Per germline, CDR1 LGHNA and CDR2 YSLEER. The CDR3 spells CASSQAGKDTDIQYF. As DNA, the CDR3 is TGCGCCAGCAGCCAAGCTGGCAAGGACACAGACATTCAGTACTTC.

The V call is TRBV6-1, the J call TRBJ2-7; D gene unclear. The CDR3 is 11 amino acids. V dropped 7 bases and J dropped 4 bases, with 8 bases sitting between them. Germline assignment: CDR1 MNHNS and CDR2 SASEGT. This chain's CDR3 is CASTARYEQYF. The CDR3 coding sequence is TGTGCCAGCACCGCCCGATACGAGCAGTACTTC.

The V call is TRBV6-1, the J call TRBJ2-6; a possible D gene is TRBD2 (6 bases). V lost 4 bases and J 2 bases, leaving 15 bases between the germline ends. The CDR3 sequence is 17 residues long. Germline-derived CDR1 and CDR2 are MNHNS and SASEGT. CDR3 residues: CASSARGIVPGANVLTF. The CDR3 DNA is TGTGCCAGCAGTGCCCGGGGGATCGTCCCTGGGGCCAACGTCCTGACTTTC.

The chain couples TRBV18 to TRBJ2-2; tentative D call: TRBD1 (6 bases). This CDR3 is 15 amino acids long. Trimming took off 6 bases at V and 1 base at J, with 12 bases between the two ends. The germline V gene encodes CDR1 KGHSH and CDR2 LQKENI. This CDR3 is CASSQRQVNTGELFF. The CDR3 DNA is TGTGCCAGCTCCCAGAGACAGGTGAACACCGGGGAGCTGTTTTTT.

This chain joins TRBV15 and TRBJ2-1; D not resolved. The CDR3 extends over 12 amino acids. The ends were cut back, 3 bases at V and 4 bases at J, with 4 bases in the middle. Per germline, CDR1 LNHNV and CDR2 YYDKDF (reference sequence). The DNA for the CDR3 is TGTGCCACCAGCAGGAGTTACAATGAGCAGTTCTTC. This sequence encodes CATSRSYNEQFF. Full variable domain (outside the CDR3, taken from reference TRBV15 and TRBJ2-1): DAMVIQNPRYQVTQFGKPVTLSCSQTLNHNVMYWYQQKSSQAPKLLFHYYDKDFNNEADTPDNFQSRRPNTSFCFLDIRSPGLGDTAMYLCATSRSYNEQFFGPGTRLTVL.

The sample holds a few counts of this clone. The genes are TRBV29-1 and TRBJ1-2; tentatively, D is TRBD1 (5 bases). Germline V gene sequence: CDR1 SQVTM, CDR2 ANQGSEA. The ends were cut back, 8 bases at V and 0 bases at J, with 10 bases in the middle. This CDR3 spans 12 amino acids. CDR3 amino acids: CSTMGANYGYTF. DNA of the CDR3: TGCAGCACCATGGGGGCTAACTATGGCTACACCTTC. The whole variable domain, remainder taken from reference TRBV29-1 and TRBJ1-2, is SAVISQKPSRDICQRGTSLTIQCQVDSQVTMMFWYRQQPGQSLTLIATANQGSEATYESGFVIDKFPISRPNLTFSTLTVSNMSPEDSSIYLCSTMGANYGYTFGSGTRLTVV.

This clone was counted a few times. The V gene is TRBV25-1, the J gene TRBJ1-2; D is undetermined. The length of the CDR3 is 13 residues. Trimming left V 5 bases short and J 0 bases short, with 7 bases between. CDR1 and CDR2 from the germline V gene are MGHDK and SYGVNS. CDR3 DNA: TGTGCCAGCAGTTCGGGAGCTAACTATGGCTACACCTTC. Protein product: CASSSGANYGYTF.

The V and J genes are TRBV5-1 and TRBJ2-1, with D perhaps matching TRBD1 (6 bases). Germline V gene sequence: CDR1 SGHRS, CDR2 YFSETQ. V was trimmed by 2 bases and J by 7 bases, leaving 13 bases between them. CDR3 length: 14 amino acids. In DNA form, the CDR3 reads TGCGCCAGCAGCTTACAGGGTAGAGTGAATGAGCAGTTCTTC. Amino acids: CASSLQGRVNEQFF.

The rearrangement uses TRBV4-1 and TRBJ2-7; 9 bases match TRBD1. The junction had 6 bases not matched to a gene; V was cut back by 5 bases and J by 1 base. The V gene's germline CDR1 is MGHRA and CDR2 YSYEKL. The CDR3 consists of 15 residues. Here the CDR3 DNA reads TGCGCCAGCAGCACCCGGACAGGGGCATCCTACGAGCAGTACTTC. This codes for CASSTRTGASYEQYF.

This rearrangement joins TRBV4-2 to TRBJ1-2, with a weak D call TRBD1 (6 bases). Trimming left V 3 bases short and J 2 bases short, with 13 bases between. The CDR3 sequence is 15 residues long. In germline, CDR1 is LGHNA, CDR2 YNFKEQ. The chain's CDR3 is CASSQEQGLNYGYTF. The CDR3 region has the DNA TGTGCCAGCAGCCAGGAACAGGGCTTGAACTATGGCTACACCTTC.

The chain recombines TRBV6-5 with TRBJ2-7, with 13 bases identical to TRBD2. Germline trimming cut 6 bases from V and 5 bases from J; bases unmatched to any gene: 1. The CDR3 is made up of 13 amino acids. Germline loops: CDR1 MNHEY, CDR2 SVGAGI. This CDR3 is CASRLAGGHEQYF. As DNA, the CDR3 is TGTGCCAGCAGACTAGCGGGAGGGCACGAGCAGTACTTC.

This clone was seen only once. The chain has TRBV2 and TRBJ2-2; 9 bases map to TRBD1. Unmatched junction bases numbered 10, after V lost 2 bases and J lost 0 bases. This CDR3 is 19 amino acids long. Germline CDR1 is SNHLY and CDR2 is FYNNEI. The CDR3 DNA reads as TGTGCCAGCAGTGAAAGACCTCCGGGACAGGGCGCGAACACCGGGGAGCTGTTTTTT. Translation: CASSERPPGQGANTGELFF.

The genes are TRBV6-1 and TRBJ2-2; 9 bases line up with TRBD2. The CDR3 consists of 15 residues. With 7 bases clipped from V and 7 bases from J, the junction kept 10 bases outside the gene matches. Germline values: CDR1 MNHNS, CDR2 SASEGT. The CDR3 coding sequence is TGTGCCAGCACCAAGGGTCTAGCGGGGAACGGGGAGCTGTTTTTT. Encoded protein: CASTKGLAGNGELFF.